The 3 T cell receptor beta chains in this list originate from one sample, sequenced in a study of spatial heterogeneity in lung cancer. Study-wide results and caveats: Tumors with more nonsynonymous mutations had more expanded intratumoral alpha and beta TCRs.

No cognate antigen is known for these TCRs. Specified time point: sample taken at primary tumor resection. TCRdb reprocessed the 5' RACE reads via MiXCR and lists one record per CDR3 protein. Of 9,100 or so distinct CDR3 sequences in the sample, 45% to 65% were seen once. Sequenced material: lung tumor tissue, taken at surgery. The receptors shown here come from a female donor with early-stage non-small cell lung cancer.

A word on this clonotype: A library made for alpha chains picked up this beta chain off target, so its size means little. The chain is built from TRBV28 and TRBJ2-3; TRBD2 agrees at 9 bases. J gave up 5 bases and V 6 bases, and 6 bases lay outside the gene matches. The CDR3 is made up of 14 amino acids. Germline-derived CDR1 and CDR2 are MDHEN and SYDVKM. The CDR3 nucleotides read TGTGCCAGCAGGGCGGGGGGGCCCGAAGATACGCAGTATTTT. It codes for CASRAGGPEDTQYF.

Note on this clonotype: This beta chain turned up in a library designed for alpha chains; as an off-target read, its abundance says little. V and J are TRBV6-1 and TRBJ2-2; tentative D call: TRBD2 (5 bases). CDR3 length: 14 amino acids. Germline CDR1 MNHNS, CDR2 SASEGT. Trimming removed 7 bases at V and 2 bases at J, with 11 bases between. In DNA, the CDR3 is TGTGCCAGCATGCGAGCGGTAAACACCGGGGAGCTGTTTTTT. This codes for CASMRAVNTGELFF.

A word on this clonotype: Because the library targeted alpha chains, this beta chain is an off-target read whose size means little. This chain connects TRBV18 to TRBJ2-3; the D gene is possibly TRBD1 (5 bases). Per germline, CDR1 KGHSH and CDR2 LQKENI. Trimming pared 2 bases from V and 2 bases from J, leaving 11 bases between. The CDR3 is 15 residues long. Here the CDR3 reads CASSPYRTDTDTQYF. CDR3 nucleotide sequence: TGTGCCAGCTCACCATACAGGACCGACACAGATACGCAGTATTTT.